This passage covers 29 T cell receptor beta chains from one sample sequenced in a study of T cell responses to AZD1222 COVID-19 vaccine. Clones were read by immunoSEQ multiplex PCR, and TCRdb kept only the in-frame ones, dropping some. Of about 180,000 clones in the sample, roughly 88% were seen once. This sample comprised peripheral blood, obtained on day 0 of AZD1222 vaccination. The origin of the receptors is an adult in good health.

This clone was observed a handful of times. The chain couples TRBV18 to TRBJ2-1; 8 nucleotides align to TRBD1. In germline, CDR1 is KGHSH, CDR2 LQKENI. V gave up 5 bases and J gave up 16 bases; unmatched junction bases: 10. The CDR3 is 12 amino acids. CDR3 amino acids: CASSGTGTGFFF. In DNA, the CDR3 is TGTGCCAGCTCAGGTACCGGGACAGGTTTCTTCTTC.

V is TRBV2 and J is TRBJ2-2, with 8 nucleotides matching TRBD1. The CDR3 is 15 residues long. Germline CDR1 is SNHLY and CDR2 is FYNNEI. The J segment lost 0 bases and the V segment lost 6 bases, leaving 3 bases of the junction unmatched. CDR3 DNA sequence: TGTGCCAGCAGGAGGGACAGGTCGAACACCGGGGAGCTGTTTTTT. It encodes CASRRDRSNTGELFF.

The chain is built from TRBV9 and TRBJ2-5, with a weak D call TRBD1 (5 bases). The germline V and J ends were trimmed by 2 bases and 5 bases, with 10 bases remaining between them. The germline gives CDR1 SGDLS, CDR2 YYNGEE. The CDR3 totals 13 residues. This CDR3 is CASSVQGTETQYF. CDR3 in DNA: TGTGCCAGCAGCGTCCAGGGTACGGAGACCCAGTACTTC.

This chain connects TRBV14 to TRBJ2-1; 7 bases line up with TRBD1. The V gene's germline CDR1 is SGHDN and CDR2 FVKESK. The J segment lost 10 bases and the V segment lost 1 base, leaving 10 bases of the junction unmatched. The CDR3 extends over 15 amino acids. CDR3 in amino acids: CASSQVPDRLREQFF. The CDR3 nucleotides read TGTGCCAGCAGCCAAGTCCCGGACAGGCTCAGGGAGCAGTTCTTC. Based on the CDR3 plus reference TRBV14 and TRBJ2-1, the full variable domain is EAGVTQFPSHSVIEKGQTVTLRCDPISGHDNLYWYRRVMGKEIKFLLHFVKESKQDESGMPNNRFLAERTGGTYSTLKVQPAELEDSGVYFCASSQVPDRLREQFFGPGTRLTVL.

CDR3: CASSGPSRSRTNEQFF. The CDR3 DNA follows: TGTGCCAGCAGCGGACCGAGCCGGTCCCGGACGAATGAGCAGTTCTTC. The rearrangement links TRBV5-4 to TRBJ2-1, with D hard to call. The length of the CDR3 is 16 residues. Germline V lookup: CDR1 SGHNT, CDR2 YYREEE (reference sequence). The ends were cut back, 4 bases at V and 7 bases at J, with 21 bases in the middle.

The chain combines TRBV9 with TRBJ1-4; D ambiguous. The CDR3 has 13 amino acids. Germline loops: CDR1 SGDLS, CDR2 YYNGEE. The V and J ends lost 3 bases and 10 bases respectively, with 13 bases between them. Here the CDR3 reads CASSEQRAGKLFF. The CDR3 DNA reads as TGTGCCAGCAGCGAACAGCGGGCCGGAAAACTGTTTTTT.

The V and J genes are TRBV19 and TRBJ2-1; D is unresolved. CDR3 length: 14 amino acids. Germline-derived CDR1 and CDR2 are LNHDA and SQIVND (reference sequence). Trimming took off 9 bases at V and 0 bases at J, with 12 bases between the two ends. The CDR3 DNA reads as TGTGCCAGCCAGTCGTGGGGCTCCTACAATGAGCAGTTCTTC. The encoded protein is CASQSWGSYNEQFF. The full variable domain, with the rest looked up from reference TRBV19 and TRBJ2-1, is DGGITQSPKYLFRKEGQNVTLSCEQNLNHDAMYWYRQDPGQGLRLIYYSQIVNDFQKGDIAEGYSVSREKKESFPLTVTSAQKNPTAFYLCASQSWGSYNEQFFGPGTRLTVL.

The chain employs TRBV6-5 and TRBJ2-7, with TRBD2 identical over 9 bases. V dropped 6 bases and J dropped 4; count of bases not matched to a gene: 10. The CDR3 loop spans 15 amino acids. Germline V gene sequence: CDR1 MNHEY, CDR2 SVGAGI. CDR3 in amino acids: CASRPGGLAGYEQYF. The CDR3 nucleotides are TGTGCCAGCAGGCCCGGGGGACTAGCTGGTTACGAGCAGTACTTC.

V usage is TRBV6-5 and J usage is TRBJ1-2; D is uncertain. This CDR3 has 12 amino acids. Trimming removed 2 bases at V and 7 bases at J, with 8 bases between. CDR1 and CDR2 from the germline V gene are MNHEY and SVGAGI. The DNA of the CDR3 is TGTGCCAGCAGTTACAGGGATCGTGGCTACACCTTC. Protein product: CASSYRDRGYTF.

This clone has just one count. The rearrangement joins TRBV5-5 to TRBJ2-3; the match to TRBD2 covers 9 bases. Germline V CDR1 and CDR2: SGHKS, YYEKEE (reference sequence). The CDR3 loop spans 15 amino acids. The V and J ends lost 2 bases and 2 bases, in that order; junction bases with no gene match: 3. CDR3 coding DNA: TGTGCCAGCAGCTTAGCGGGGGGACACACAGATACGCAGTATTTT. Its translation is CASSLAGGHTDTQYF.

This clone was observed a handful of times. The V and J genes are TRBV5-8 and TRBJ1-1; D call uncertain. The V gene's germline CDR1 is SGHTS and CDR2 YDEGEE. Trimming pared 4 bases from V and 0 bases from J, leaving 19 bases between. The CDR3 runs 17 residues. The CDR3 sequence is CASSLYGSTELNTEAFF. Written as DNA, the CDR3 is TGTGCCAGCAGCCTCTACGGAAGTACAGAACTGAACACTGAAGCTTTCTTT.

The V and J genes are TRBV12-3 or TRBV12-4 and TRBJ1-5, with D hard to call. CDR3 length equals 12 residues. The germline V and J ends were trimmed by 6 bases and 3 bases, with 6 bases remaining between them. The CDR3 region has the DNA TGTGCCAGCAGGGCTCCCAATCAGCCCCAGCATTTT. Its protein product is CASRAPNQPQHF.

V is TRBV7-2 and J is TRBJ2-5; D remains ambiguous. The V and J ends lost 5 bases and 1 base respectively, with 11 bases between them. This CDR3 contains 14 residues. Germline V CDR1 and CDR2: SGHTA, FQGNSA. The CDR3 sequence is CASSAAVGQETQYF. DNA of the CDR3: TGTGCCAGCAGCGCCGCGGTCGGCCAAGAGACCCAGTACTTC.

The rearrangement uses TRBV5-1 and TRBJ2-1, with 7 bases aligning to TRBD2. V shed 0 bases, J shed 10 bases, and the junction held 10 bases outside the gene matches. The germline V gene has CDR1 SGHRS and CDR2 YFSETQ. The CDR3 loop spans 15 amino acids. The CDR3 DNA reads as TGCGCCAGCAGCTTGGAGGCGGGGGTAGTACGGGAGCAGTTCTTC. It encodes CASSLEAGVVREQFF.

J is TRBJ2-2 and V is TRBV19, with D possibly matching TRBD1 (6 bases). The V gene's germline CDR1 is LNHDA and CDR2 SQIVND (reference sequence). The CDR3 extends over 18 amino acids. Deletions cut 7 bases from V and 2 bases from J, with 23 bases between. The CDR3 loop reads CASIQSTGSMGNTGELFF. CDR3 nucleotide sequence: TGTGCCAGTATACAATCGACAGGATCGATGGGAAACACCGGGGAGCTGTTTTTT.

The chain employs TRBV30 and TRBJ1-5, with D uncertain. This CDR3 is built from 13 residues. V lost 2 bases and J lost 3, with 8 bases in between. Germline values: CDR1 GTSNPN, CDR2 SVGIG (reference sequence). In DNA form, the CDR3 reads TGTGCCTGGAGTTTTGGGGACAATCAGCCCCAGCATTTT. Protein sequence: CAWSFGDNQPQHF.

The chain links TRBV18 to TRBJ1-2, with D tentatively TRBD1 (6 bases). The CDR3 length is 15 residues. The germline V gene has CDR1 KGHSH and CDR2 LQKENI. Trimming took 6 bases from V and 2 from J, leaving 16 bases between them. The CDR3 is CASSAHRAPNYGYTF. CDR3 in DNA: TGTGCCAGCTCGGCCCACAGGGCTCCCAACTATGGCTACACCTTC.

J is TRBJ1-1 and V is TRBV7-8; D uncertain. CDR3 length: 13 amino acids. Trimming pared 5 bases from V and 0 bases from J, leaving 7 bases between. CDR1 and CDR2 (germline): SGHVS, FQNEAQ. In DNA, the CDR3 is TGTGCCAGCAGCCCGCGGCTGAACACTGAAGCTTTCTTT. Amino acids: CASSPRLNTEAFF.

This chain uses TRBV5-1 with TRBJ2-3; 8 nucleotides line up with TRBD2. Trimming at V came to 4 bases and at J to 1 base, leaving 8 bases not matched to a gene. The CDR3 sequence is 16 residues long. Germline V gives CDR1 SGHRS, CDR2 YFSETQ. The CDR3 is CASSLLRAGGTDTQYF. As DNA, the CDR3 is TGCGCCAGCAGCCTCCTCCGAGCGGGGGGCACAGATACGCAGTATTTT.

The chain uses TRBV9 and TRBJ1-3, with 9 positions matching TRBD1. Germline CDR1 reads SGDLS; CDR2 reads YYNGEE. The CDR3 runs to 17 residues. Losses at the gene ends were 4 bases for V and 1 base for J; bases not matched to a gene: 9. CDR3 bases: TGTGCCAGCAGCCCTAGGACAGGGGTGATTTCTGGAAACACCATATATTTT. Translating it yields CASSPRTGVISGNTIYF.

This chain links TRBV6-5 with TRBJ2-1, with 7 bases fitting TRBD2. Germline trimming cut 2 bases from V and 10 bases from J; bases unmatched to any gene: 11. Germline CDR1 and CDR2: MNHEY and SVGAGI. The CDR3 runs to 15 residues. The CDR3 reads CASSYRTRGVGEQFF. The CDR3 DNA reads as TGTGCCAGCAGTTACAGGACTAGAGGGGTGGGGGAGCAGTTCTTC.

This chain links TRBV30 with TRBJ2-1; 8 nucleotides line up with TRBD1. This CDR3 region has 14 residues. Per germline, CDR1 GTSNPN and CDR2 SVGIG (reference sequence). Unmatched junction bases numbered 10, after V lost 5 bases and J lost 7 bases. CDR3 nucleotides: TGTGCCTGGTCCCGGGGACAGGAATCAAATGAGCAGTTCTTC. Translation gives CAWSRGQESNEQFF.

The CDR3 region has the DNA TGTGCCACCCTTACAACTTCCCTCATGAACACTGAAGCTTTCTTT. Its protein is CATLTTSLMNTEAFF. V is TRBV6-5 and J is TRBJ1-1; no clear D. The CDR3 contains 15 residues. Trimming removed 10 bases at V and 0 bases at J, with 18 bases between. The germline V gene encodes CDR1 MNHEY and CDR2 SVGAGI.

The V call is TRBV5-1, the J call TRBJ2-7; 10 nucleotides agree with TRBD1. J gave up 1 base and V 2 bases, and 3 bases lay outside the gene matches. The CDR3 is 15 residues long. CDR1 and CDR2 (germline): SGHRS, YFSETQ. The CDR3, as DNA: TGCGCCAGCAGCTTTCCGGGACAGGGGTCCTACGAGCAGTACTTC. This gives the protein CASSFPGQGSYEQYF.

CDR3: CATSDHRDGNGELFF. CDR3 in DNA: TGTGCCACCAGTGATCACCGGGACGGCAACGGGGAGCTGTTTTTT. The genes are TRBV24-1 and TRBJ2-2; tentatively, D is TRBD1 or TRBD2 (5 bases each). The V end was cut by 3 bases, the J end by 7 bases, with 14 bases between. From germline, CDR1 is KGHDR and CDR2 SFDVKD. The CDR3 consists of 15 residues.

The chain carries TRBV6-5 and TRBJ1-6; D is possibly TRBD1 (6 bases). Trimming shortened V by 6 bases and J by 10 bases, and 19 bases separated the two germline ends. The CDR3 has 15 residues. Germline CDR1 is MNHEY and CDR2 is SVGAGI. CDR3 nucleotides: TGTGCCAGCAGCACTAACAGGGTAACATCCTCACCCCTCCACTTT. Residues: CASSTNRVTSSPLHF.

The J gene is TRBJ2-1, the V gene TRBV5-1, with D perhaps matching TRBD1 (5 bases). This CDR3 spans 15 amino acids. Germline V gene data show CDR1 as SGHRS and CDR2 as YFSETQ. The V end lost 2 bases, the J end lost 5 bases, and 14 bases lay between the germline ends. The CDR3 spells CASSLTGKANNEQFF. The DNA of the CDR3 is TGCGCCAGCAGCTTAACAGGCAAAGCGAACAATGAGCAGTTCTTC. Variable domain in full (rest from reference TRBV5-1 and TRBJ2-1): KAGVTQTPRYLIKTRGQQVTLSCSPISGHRSVSWYQQTPGQGLQFLFEYFSETQRNKGNFPGRFSGRQFSNSRSEMNVSTLELGDSALYLCASSLTGKANNEQFFGPGTRLTVL.

The chain joins TRBV6-5 to TRBJ2-3, with 7 bases aligning to TRBD2. Germline-derived CDR1 and CDR2 are MNHEY and SVGAGI. With V trimmed by 6 bases and J by 6 bases, 12 bases remained unmatched. The CDR3 extends over 15 amino acids. CDR3 region: CASSAPAGVEDTQYF. In DNA, the CDR3 is TGTGCCAGCAGCGCCCCTGCGGGGGTGGAGGATACGCAGTATTTT.

The rearrangement uses TRBV30 and TRBJ1-1; no clear D gene. The V and J ends lost 2 bases and 8 bases respectively, with 12 bases between them. The CDR3 is 12 amino acids. The germline gives CDR1 GTSNPN, CDR2 SVGIG (reference sequence). CDR3 sequence (DNA): TGTGCCTGGAGTAGGCAGGCGGCGGAAGCTTTCTTT. Translation gives CAWSRQAAEAFF.